Listed below are T cell receptor beta chains from one sample, sequenced in a study of cytotoxic CD8 clonotypes in ibrutinib-treated CLL. The method was immunoSEQ multiplex PCR; TCRdb's version includes in-frame clones alone and lacks a portion of them. The data hold over 250,000 clones, with roughly 76% observed a single time. Sample: PBMCs, taken at disease progression, from a patient treated with ibrutinib. The receptors here all came from a human donor with chronic lymphocytic leukemia. Both conserved end residues are part of each CDR3. Each record gives: J gene, D gene, V gene, clone size, CDR3 protein, CDR3 DNA. A D gene is named only where the DNA matches it firmly. The size entry is marked missing in some rows and otherwise reads once, few, many or a size class.

TRBJ1-1 NA TRBV2 NA CASSGVGRTNTEAFF TGTGCCAGCAGTGGAGTGGGACGAACTAACACTGAAGCTTTCTTT
TRBJ2-1 TRBD2 TRBV11-2 NA CASSLEERGGSNEQFF TGTGCCAGCAGCTTAGAAGAGCGGGGGGGTTCGAATGAGCAGTTCTTC
TRBJ1-5 NA TRBV2 NA CASKQGQQPQHF TGTGCCAGCAAACAGGGCCAACAGCCCCAGCATTTT
TRBJ2-1 NA TRBV7-6 NA CASSRDPAYNEQFF TGTGCCAGCAGCCGGGACCCAGCCTACAATGAGCAGTTCTTC
TRBJ2-7 NA TRBV19 few CASSMAQGRGYHEQYF TGTGCCAGTAGTATGGCCCAGGGCAGGGGATACCACGAGCAGTACTTC
TRBJ1-1 NA TRBV18 NA CASSPPGEHEAFF TGTGCCAGCTCACCTCCTGGAGAGCATGAAGCTTTCTTT
TRBJ1-4 NA TRBV18 NA CASSPSLGLGNEKLFF TGTGCCAGCTCACCATCTCTTGGACTTGGGAATGAAAAACTGTTTTTT
TRBJ2-7 NA TRBV29-1 NA CSVEGISYEQYF TGCAGCGTCGAGGGGATAAGCTACGAGCAGTACTTC
TRBJ1-2 TRBD1 TRBV28 NA CASSLPTGINYGYTF TGTGCCAGCAGTTTACCGACAGGGATTAACTATGGCTACACCTTC
TRBJ2-5 NA TRBV25-1 few CASSWGLQETQYF TGTGCCAGCAGCTGGGGTTTGCAAGAGACCCAGTACTTC
TRBJ2-7 TRBD2 TRBV5-4 NA CASSLATSLSYEQYF TGTGCCAGCAGCTTGGCGACTAGCCTCTCCTACGAGCAGTACTTC
TRBJ1-2 TRBD1 TRBV29-1 few CSADRTGDTF TGCAGCGCAGACCGGACAGGGGACACCTTC
TRBJ2-7 TRBD2 TRBV7-8 NA CASSLAGTMGSYEQYF TGTGCCAGCAGCTTAGCGGGGACTATGGGCTCCTACGAGCAGTACTTC
TRBJ2-7 NA TRBV5-4 NA CASSLAEGYEQYF TGTGCCAGCAGCTTGGCGGAGGGATACGAGCAGTACTTC
TRBJ2-2 NA TRBV4-3 NA CASSRGVGAPPGELFF TGCGCCAGCAGCCGAGGGGTGGGGGCACCCCCCGGGGAGCTGTTTTTT
TRBJ2-7 NA TRBV10-1 once CASRRDGLGEQYF TGCGCCAGCCGCCGGGACGGCCTCGGCGAGCAGTACTTC
TRBJ2-7 TRBD1 TRBV6-6 NA CASSRDRGQSYEQYF TGTGCCAGTTCCCGGGACAGGGGGCAGTCCTACGAGCAGTACTTC
TRBJ1-5 NA TRBV7-9 NA CASSVGNQPQHF TGTGCCAGCAGTGTGGGCAATCAGCCCCAGCATTTT
TRBJ2-7 NA TRBV4-1 NA CASSHRQTGTSSYEQYF TGCGCCAGCAGCCACAGACAGACCGGGACGAGCTCCTACGAGCAGTACTTC
TRBJ2-2 TRBD2 TRBV27 NA CASSPWTSGRTGELFF TGTGCCAGCAGTCCGTGGACTAGCGGGAGAACCGGGGAGCTGTTTTTT
TRBJ1-1 NA TRBV6-5 NA CASSQGSKTEAFF TGTGCCAGCAGTCAGGGGTCGAAAACTGAAGCTTTCTTT
TRBJ1-6 TRBD1 TRBV25-1 few CASKGQHASPLHF TGTGCCAGCAAGGGACAGCACGCTTCACCCCTCCACTTT
TRBJ2-6 NA TRBV18 few CASSPYFQGVLGANVLTF TGTGCCAGCTCACCATATTTTCAGGGTGTATTGGGGGCCAACGTCCTGACTTTC
TRBJ2-3 NA TRBV6-5 NA CASRGLAGTDTQYF TGTGCCAGCAGAGGGCTCGCGGGCACAGATACGCAGTATTTT
TRBJ2-1 TRBD1 TRBV6-1 NA CASTLVGGTGWFF TGTGCCAGCACCCTTGTTGGGGGGACAGGGTGGTTCTTC
TRBJ2-2 TRBD1 TRBV18 NA CASSPPGQGLSGELFF TGTGCCAGCTCACCACCGGGACAGGGTTTATCCGGGGAGCTGTTTTTT
TRBJ2-7 NA TRBV11-2 NA CASSPGKSYRDSTYEQYF TGTGCCAGCAGCCCTGGAAAGTCGTACAGGGATTCCACCTACGAGCAGTACTTC
TRBJ1-5 NA TRBV19 NA CASSMPGHQPQHF TGTGCCAGTAGTATGCCGGGACATCAGCCCCAGCATTTT
TRBJ2-3 NA TRBV28 NA CASSFRKATGTDTQYF TGTGCCAGCAGTTTCAGAAAAGCCACCGGCACAGATACGCAGTATTTT
TRBJ1-4 NA TRBV7-9 NA CASSQVAGRGEKLFF TGTGCCAGCAGCCAAGTCGCGGGACGCGGTGAAAAACTGTTTTTT
TRBJ2-7 NA TRBV11-3 NA CASSKGRGTYEQYF TGTGCCAGCAGCAAAGGCCGGGGGACCTACGAGCAGTACTTC
TRBJ1-2 TRBD1 TRBV5-1 NA CASREGARYGYTF TGCGCCAGCAGAGAGGGGGCGCGGTATGGCTACACCTTC
TRBJ1-5 NA TRBV29-1 NA CSVETPGRSNQPQHF TGCAGCGTTGAGACCCCGGGCAGAAGCAATCAGCCCCAGCATTTT
TRBJ1-2 NA TRBV13 NA CASSQGPSYGYTF TGTGCCAGCAGCCAGGGACCGAGCTATGGCTACACCTTC
TRBJ2-3 TRBD2 TRBV7-2 NA CASSSTQLAVHFTDTQYF TGTGCCAGCAGCTCCACGCAACTAGCGGTCCACTTCACAGATACGCAGTATTTT
TRBJ1-6 TRBD1 TRBV9 NA CASSVEAWQTGDSPLHF TGTGCCAGCAGCGTAGAGGCGTGGCAAACAGGGGATTCACCCCTCCACTTT
TRBJ2-1 TRBD2 TRBV12-5 once CASGLFLGLAGGYTYNEQFF TGTGCTAGTGGTTTGTTTCTAGGTCTAGCGGGGGGGTATACCTACAATGAGCAGTTCTTC
TRBJ1-1 NA TRBV19 NA CASSMGVRRIGTEAFF TGTGCCAGTAGTATGGGCGTGCGGCGGATAGGCACTGAAGCTTTCTTT
TRBJ1-2 TRBD1 TRBV5-8 NA CASSLLDRGVGYTF TGTGCCAGCAGCCTTCTCGACAGGGGAGTAGGCTACACCTTC
TRBJ1-2 NA TRBV10-3 NA CAISEHRDTIYGYTF TGTGCCATCAGTGAGCACCGGGACACAATTTATGGCTACACCTTC
TRBJ1-2 NA TRBV7-6 NA CASSLGTEKGGYTF TGTGCCAGCAGCTTAGGAACGGAAAAGGGTGGCTACACCTTC
TRBJ2-5 TRBD1 TRBV29-1 NA CSVGQGNLETQYF TGCAGCGTTGGACAGGGGAATTTAGAGACCCAGTACTTC
TRBJ2-5 NA TRBV5-1 NA CASSLWSEGETQYF TGCGCCAGCAGCTTGTGGTCCGAGGGGGAGACCCAGTACTTC
TRBJ2-7 NA TRBV6-5 NA CASSYSRNQGSYEQYF TGTGCCAGCAGTTACTCGAGAAATCAGGGCTCCTACGAGCAGTACTTC
TRBJ2-7 NA TRBV7-2 NA CASSFYWERSYEQYF TGTGCCAGCAGCTTTTACTGGGAGAGGTCCTACGAGCAGTACTTC
TRBJ2-3 NA TRBV7-9 NA CASSDPPGGAIDTQYF TGTGCCAGCAGCGATCCCCCGGGCGGGGCGATAGATACGCAGTATTTT
TRBJ2-7 TRBD1 TRBV6-5 few CASRTDRGPPYEQYF TGTGCCAGCAGAACAGACAGGGGACCCCCCTACGAGCAGTACTTC
TRBJ2-5 TRBD2 TRBV9 NA CASSVEASGLGETQYF TGTGCCAGCAGCGTAGAGGCTAGCGGCCTGGGGGAGACCCAGTACTTC
TRBJ2-1 NA TRBV5-4 NA CASKRVEQFF TGTGCCAGCAAGCGTGTTGAGCAGTTCTTC
TRBJ1-2 TRBD1 TRBV4-1 once CASSYRVGQGDYTF TGCGCCAGCAGCTATCGTGTGGGACAGGGGGACTACACCTTC